These T cell receptor beta chains were read from a single sample in a study of blood T cell repertoires in COVID-19. Some clones are missing from TCRdb's copy, which holds only in-frame ones; the method was immunoSEQ multiplex PCR. This table holds just over 300,000 clones, nearly 90% found once. The sequencing sample was made of peripheral blood. Source of these receptors: a woman under 40 with COVID-19, enrolled during active disease. Both conserved end residues are part of each CDR3. Each record gives: D gene, clone size, J gene, V gene, CDR3 protein, CDR3 DNA. A D gene is named only where the DNA matches it firmly. A row's size may be missing; if present it is once, few, many or a size class.

TRBD1 - TRBJ2-3 TRBV4-3 CASSQDRGGTGADTQYF TGCGCCAGCAGCCAAGATCGGGGGGGGACAGGGGCAGATACGCAGTATTTT
- - TRBJ1-3 TRBV5-5 CASSRILGNTIYF TGTGCTAGCAGCAGAATACTGGGAAACACCATATATTTT
- few TRBJ1-5 TRBV27 CASSSQGISNQPQHF TGTGCCAGCAGTTCCCAGGGAATTAGCAATCAGCCCCAGCATTTT
- - TRBJ1-5 TRBV25-1 CASSVQGDNQPQHF TGTGCCAGCAGTGTCCAGGGCGACAATCAGCCCCAGCATTTT
- once TRBJ1-4 TRBV3-1/TRBV3-2 CASSQGAVSTNEKLFF TGTGCCAGCAGCCAAGGGGCCGTCTCAACTAATGAAAAACTGTTTTTT
TRBD1 - TRBJ2-5 TRBV6-6 CASTSQGARSETQYF TGTGCCAGCACCTCACAGGGGGCGAGGAGCGAGACCCAGTACTTC
TRBD2 - TRBJ2-2 TRBV6-5 CASSNLAGGITGELFF TGTGCCAGCAGTAACTTAGCGGGGGGGATCACCGGGGAGCTGTTTTTT
- - TRBJ2-1 TRBV7-2 CASSFRQSEQFF TGTGCCAGCAGCTTTAGACAGTCTGAGCAGTTCTTC
TRBD1 - TRBJ1-1 TRBV4-2 CASSLQTGYTEAFF TGTGCCAGCAGCCTGCAGACAGGGTACACTGAAGCTTTCTTT
- - TRBJ1-5 TRBV5-1 CASSPDSLNQPQHF TGCGCCAGCAGCCCAGACAGTTTGAATCAGCCCCAGCATTTT
TRBD1 - TRBJ2-7 TRBV29-1 CSVGQQGYEQYF TGCAGCGTTGGACAACAGGGGTACGAGCAGTACTTC
TRBD2 - TRBJ2-1 TRBV2 CASRSGTSGGSYNEQFF TGTGCCAGCAGATCCGGGACTAGCGGGGGCTCCTACAATGAGCAGTTCTTC
- - TRBJ1-1 TRBV14 CASSPPGTLNTEAFF TGTGCCAGCAGCCCGCCCGGGACATTAAACACTGAAGCTTTCTTT
TRBD1 - TRBJ1-1 TRBV19 CASSTDRVRTEAFF TGTGCCAGTAGCACCGACAGGGTAAGGACTGAAGCTTTCTTT
TRBD2 - TRBJ2-1 TRBV19 CASRRDYLYNEQFF TGTGCCAGTAGGAGGGACTACCTCTACAATGAGCAGTTCTTC
- - TRBJ2-5 TRBV6-2/TRBV6-3 CASSSRETQYF TGTGCCAGCAGCTCCCGGGAGACCCAGTACTTC
TRBD1 - TRBJ1-2 TRBV29-1 CSVGTGVKGYTF TGCAGCGTGGGAACAGGGGTGAAAGGCTACACCTTC
- - TRBJ2-1 TRBV7-2 CASSLVYGEQFF TGTGCCAGCAGCTTAGTATACGGGGAGCAGTTCTTC
TRBD1 once TRBJ1-1 TRBV10-3 CAIRAGGYDTEAFF TGTGCCATCAGGGCAGGGGGCTATGACACTGAAGCTTTCTTT
- - TRBJ2-3 TRBV19 CASSIGLTTDTQYF TGTGCCAGTAGTATAGGACTAACCACAGATACGCAGTATTTT
- few TRBJ1-2 TRBV12-3/TRBV12-4 CASSLVQGYGYTF TGTGCCAGCAGTTTAGTTCAGGGGTATGGCTACACCTTC
- once TRBJ1-2 TRBV6-5 CASRKDSPRGGYTF TGTGCCAGCAGGAAGGACAGCCCCAGGGGTGGCTACACCTTC
- - TRBJ2-3 TRBV11-3 CASSLGASTDTQYF TGTGCCAGCAGCTTAGGAGCTAGCACAGATACGCAGTATTTT
TRBD1 - TRBJ1-2 TRBV2 CASSSDRVFYGYTF TGTGCCAGCAGCTCCGACAGGGTATTCTATGGCTACACCTTC
- - TRBJ2-1 TRBV12-3/TRBV12-4 CASSSQGNEQFF TGTGCCAGCAGTTCACAGGGCAATGAGCAGTTCTTC
TRBD2 - TRBJ2-5 TRBV9 CASSPGGVLGETQYF TGTGCCAGCAGTCCTGGGGGGGTTCTCGGAGAGACCCAGTACTTC
TRBD2 - TRBJ2-1 TRBV12-3/TRBV12-4 CASGRGNEQFF TGTGCCAGCGGGCGGGGGAATGAGCAGTTCTTC
- - TRBJ1-2 TRBV9 CASSVEWSPNYGYTF TGTGCCAGCAGCGTAGAATGGAGCCCTAACTATGGCTACACCTTC
- - TRBJ2-5 TRBV7-2 CASSFAGRGETQYF TGTGCCAGCAGCTTTGCGGGCCGGGGAGAGACCCAGTACTTC
- - TRBJ2-7 TRBV19 CASSSRPGTYEQYF TGTGCCAGTAGTAGTCGGCCGGGTACCTACGAGCAGTACTTC
- - TRBJ1-2 TRBV29-1 CSVVDLKGDYYGYTF TGCAGCGTCGTCGACCTTAAAGGGGACTACTATGGCTACACCTTC
- - TRBJ2-3 TRBV3-1/TRBV3-2 CASSQVGGGLTDTQYF TGTGCCAGCAGCCAAGTTGGTGGGGGCCTCACAGATACGCAGTATTTT
TRBD1 - TRBJ1-2 TRBV10-2 CASTRQGDYGYTF TGCGCCAGCACTAGACAGGGCGACTATGGCTACACCTTC
TRBD2 - TRBJ2-2 TRBV5-4 CASSPGKAGATNTGELFF TGTGCCAGCAGCCCGGGAAAAGCGGGGGCCACGAACACCGGGGAGCTGTTTTTT
TRBD1 - TRBJ2-2 TRBV12-5 CASGPNTGAGELFF TGTGCTAGTGGCCCAAACACAGGGGCCGGGGAGCTGTTTTTT
TRBD1 many TRBJ2-5 TRBV2 CASSRTGLSNKTQYF TGTGCCAGCAGCCGGACAGGGCTCTCAAATAAGACCCAGTACTTC
TRBD1 few TRBJ2-2 TRBV9 CASSARQGAGELFF TGTGCCAGCAGCGCAAGACAGGGGGCCGGGGAGCTGTTTTTT
TRBD1 - TRBJ2-6 TRBV7-3 CASSSRDRAPSGANVLTF TGTGCCAGCAGCTCCCGGGACAGGGCTCCCTCTGGGGCCAACGTCCTGACTTTC
- - TRBJ1-3 TRBV11-3 CASSPPFSGNTIYF TGTGCCAGCAGCCCACCGTTTAGTGGAAACACCATATATTTT
TRBD1 - TRBJ1-2 TRBV19 CASTRPGTGGAYGYTF TGTGCCAGTACCCGCCCAGGGACAGGGGGCGCATATGGCTACACCTTC
TRBD1 - TRBJ1-2 TRBV5-1 CASKTGQGNYGYTF TGCGCCAGCAAGACGGGACAGGGAAACTATGGCTACACCTTC
- few TRBJ1-1 TRBV6-5 CASSSRQLGPFEAFF TGTGCCAGCAGTTCTCGACAGCTTGGGCCTTTCGAAGCTTTCTTT
- - TRBJ2-3 TRBV3-1/TRBV3-2 CASSEGGKDSYTDTQYF TGTGCCAGCAGTGAAGGTGGAAAGGACAGTTACACAGATACGCAGTATTTT
TRBD1 - TRBJ1-1 TRBV5-1 CASSFDSGTGAGAFF TGCGCCAGCAGCTTTGATTCAGGGACAGGGGCTGGGGCTTTCTTT
- - TRBJ2-5 TRBV7-2 CASSLFAQEETQYF TGTGCCAGCAGCTTATTTGCTCAGGAAGAGACCCAGTACTTC
TRBD1 - TRBJ2-7 TRBV4-3 CASSQNRGTGGSYEQYF TGCGCCAGCAGCCAAAATCGGGGGACAGGGGGCTCCTACGAGCAGTACTTC
- - TRBJ1-1 TRBV4-1 CASSQDRIQTEAFF TGCGCCAGCAGCCAAGATCGGATACAGACTGAAGCTTTCTTT
TRBD2 once TRBJ2-1 TRBV9 CASDAGGFYNEQFF TGTGCCAGCGATGCGGGGGGTTTCTACAATGAGCAGTTCTTC
- - TRBJ1-2 TRBV11-2 CASSLGPSGSYGYTF TGTGCCAGCAGCTTAGGCCCTTCAGGGTCCTATGGCTACACCTTC
- - TRBJ1-2 TRBV6-5 CASSFEGGRGYTF TGTGCCAGCAGCTTCGAAGGGGGTCGGGGCTACACCTTC
TRBD1 - TRBJ2-3 TRBV6-8 CASSYSKYRGSDTQYF TGTGCCAGCAGTTACTCGAAATACAGGGGTTCGGATACGCAGTATTTT
- - TRBJ2-2 TRBV5-8 CASSLDRGGFAGELFF TGTGCCAGCAGCTTGGATAGGGGGGGATTTGCCGGGGAGCTGTTTTTT
TRBD1 once TRBJ1-1 TRBV7-9 CASSTTGQGAGEAFF TGTGCCAGCAGCACAACGGGACAGGGGGCGGGTGAAGCTTTCTTT
TRBD2 - TRBJ2-1 TRBV11-2 CASSFLAGDGNEQFF TGTGCCAGCAGCTTTCTGGCGGGGGATGGGAATGAGCAGTTCTTC